Below, 11 T cell receptor beta chains from the same sample are listed, as sequenced in a study of blood T cell repertoires in COVID-19. Here immunoSEQ multiplex PCR was the method, and the copy in TCRdb shows in-frame clones only, minus some. The sample holds some 300,000 clones; 88% are singletons and the top ten take roughly 2%. The specimen was PBMCs or T cells enriched from blood (not recorded which). The receptors were sampled from a woman in her fifties or sixties in a cohort exposed to, infected with or recovered from COVID-19 (not recorded which).

The V and J genes are TRBV2 and TRBJ1-5; D perhaps matches TRBD1 (6 bases). CDR1 SNHLY and CDR2 FYNNEI come from the germline V gene. V gave up 7 bases and J gave up 7 bases, with 17 bases separating them. CDR3 size: 14 residues. The CDR3 DNA reads as TGTGCCAGCACCACCAATCGGGACAACCAGCCCCAGCATTTT. Translating it yields CASTTNRDNQPQHF.

Comments on this clone: Other DNA sequences within the sample encode an identical CDR3. V usage is TRBV7-2 and J usage is TRBJ2-7, with 12 bases that match TRBD2. Germline CDR1 and CDR2: SGHTA and FQGNSA. This CDR3 is 15 amino acids long. The J segment lost 2 bases and the V segment lost 1 base, leaving 0 bases of the junction unmatched. The CDR3 DNA sequence: TGTGCCAGCAGCTTAGGGACTAGCGGGACCTACGAGCAGTACTTC. Its translation: CASSLGTSGTYEQYF.

The rearrangement joins TRBV6-1 to TRBJ1-2; weak D call: TRBD1 (6 bases). Trimming pared 3 bases from V and 1 base from J, leaving 12 bases between. This CDR3 spans 15 amino acids. Per the germline V gene, CDR1 is MNHNS and CDR2 is SASEGT. In nucleotides, the CDR3 is TGTGCCAGCAGTGATGGGGGGGCGATTAACTATGGCTACACCTTC. Protein sequence: CASSDGGAINYGYTF.

This chain uses TRBV10-3 with TRBJ1-1; 9 positions match TRBD1. V shed 6 bases and J 5 bases; nucleotides not matched to a gene: 7. Germline CDR1 and CDR2: ENHRY and SYGVKD. The CDR3 is made up of 14 amino acids. The DNA for the CDR3 is TGTGCCATCAGAGGACAGGGGAGAAGGACTGAAGCTTTCTTT. This sequence encodes CAIRGQGRRTEAFF.

The J gene is TRBJ1-2, the V gene TRBV4-2; 7 bases line up with TRBD1. Germline CDR1 reads LGHNA; CDR2 reads YNFKEQ. The CDR3 is made up of 13 amino acids. J was trimmed by 6 bases and V by 4 bases; bases with no gene match: 5. The CDR3 sequence is CASSPTGEDGYTF. The CDR3 DNA follows: TGTGCCAGCAGCCCAACAGGGGAGGATGGCTACACCTTC.

The rearrangement joins TRBV7-6 to TRBJ1-1; 7 bases are shared with TRBD1. The CDR3 has 15 residues. Germline CDR1 reads SGHVS; CDR2 reads FNYEAQ. V was clipped by 0 bases and J by 1 base; unmatched bases: 2. In DNA, the CDR3 is TGTGCCAGCAGCTTAGCGGGACAGCCGAACACTGAAGCTTTCTTT. Its protein is CASSLAGQPNTEAFF.

This rearrangement joins TRBV28 to TRBJ1-1; maybe TRBD1 (5 bases). The germline V gene has CDR1 MDHEN and CDR2 SYDVKM. V shed 8 bases and J shed 0 bases, with 10 bases lying between them. The CDR3 runs 13 residues. In nucleotides, the CDR3 is TGTGCCAGCGTCGACAGCATGAACACTGAAGCTTTCTTT. It encodes CASVDSMNTEAFF.

The chain has TRBV5-5 and TRBJ1-1; TRBD1 might be the D (5 bases). Germline lookup yields CDR1 SGHKS and CDR2 YYEKEE (reference sequence). CDR3 length: 17 residues. The V end lost 0 bases, the J end lost 5 bases, and 20 bases lay between the germline ends. The CDR3 nucleotides are TGTGCCAGCAGCTTGGTAGGGGCAGGCGGAGATAGGACTGAAGCTTTCTTT. Translation gives CASSLVGAGGDRTEAFF.

At least ten counts were recorded for this clone. This rearrangement joins TRBV5-1 to TRBJ2-7, with 7 nucleotides matching TRBD1. There are 15 residues in the CDR3. The germline V gene has CDR1 SGHRS and CDR2 YFSETQ. The V segment lost 2 bases and the J segment 1 base; nucleotides outside the gene matches: 6. Here the CDR3 reads CASSLRQGTSYEQYF. The CDR3 region has the DNA TGCGCCAGCAGCTTAAGACAGGGCACTTCCTACGAGCAGTACTTC.

This clone was observed once. The rearrangement joins TRBV11-3 to TRBJ2-6; 9 bases line up with TRBD2. CDR1 SGHNT and CDR2 YENEEA come from the germline V gene. The CDR3 sequence is 18 residues long. Trimming cost V 1 base and J 0 bases; bases outside gene matches: 4. The CDR3 DNA reads as TGTGCCAGCAGCTTAGGTGGCGGGAGGGCCTCTGGGGCCAACGTCCTGACTTTC. Protein product: CASSLGGGRASGANVLTF.

The chain carries TRBV4-1 and TRBJ2-4; D not certain. Trimming took 1 base from V and 0 from J, leaving 10 bases between them. CDR1 and CDR2 from the germline V gene are MGHRA and YSYEKL. There are 16 residues in the CDR3. The CDR3 DNA sequence: TGCGCCAGCAGCCAAGTAAGCAACGTAGCCAAAAACATTCAGTACTTC. As protein: CASSQVSNVAKNIQYF.